This T cell receptor (beta chain) was observed in a study of regulatory T cells in long-lasting Graves disease. Study-level background: Antithyroid drug intake by newly diagnosed Graves' patients had lasted under 3 months.

The time point: newly diagnosed GD, antithyroid drugs for less than 3 months. RNA from PBMCs was the source of the TCR library. The TCR beta library used iRepertoire HTBI primers with Arm-PCR amplification of CDR3. TCRdb called the multiplex PCR reads again in MiXCR, with one record for every CDR3 protein. Of around 500,000 distinct CDR3 sequences listed, 12% are singletons. The CDR3 covers 14 residues. Germline loops: CDR1 SGHTA, CDR2 FQGNSA. V gave up 4 bases and J gave up 2 bases; unmatched junction bases: 3. This sample also appeared in a second study, on T cells in Graves' hyperthyroidism and ophthalmopathy. That paper states: The HTBI set primed first-round TCR CDR3 RT-PCR. Ophthalmopathy, as predicted by the model, came a median roughly 6.5 months after the prediction.

The gene calls are TRBV7-2 and TRBJ2-3, with TRBD1 matching over 7 bases. This TCR came from a woman in her 30s with Graves disease. Sequenced material: peripheral blood mononuclear cells (PBMCs), taken at new diagnosis, from a patient treated with antithyroid drugs. This chain's CDR3 is CASSSGQATDTQYF. The CDR3, as DNA: TGTGCCAGCAGCTCAGGACAGGCCACAGATACGCAGTATTTT. The whole variable domain, remainder taken from reference TRBV7-2 and TRBJ2-3, is GAGVSQSPSNKVTEKGKDVELRCDPISGHTALYWYRQSLGQGLEFLIYFQGNSAPDKSGLPSDRFSAERTGGSVSTLTIQRTQQEDSAVYLCASSSGQATDTQYFGPGTRLTVL.